The clone carrying this T cell receptor beta chain has a count of ten or more. Its antigen remains unidentified. The record originates from a study of spatial heterogeneity in lung cancer. Overall study findings and caveats: Tumors with more nonsynonymous mutations had more expanded intratumoral alpha and beta TCRs. In tumor T cells, estimated coverage reached around 7% for alpha chains and about 13% for beta chains.

Time point in this sample: sample taken at primary tumor resection. TCRs were sequenced from unsorted whole RNA of tumor, nontumor lung or PBMC. The V gene end was trimmed by 5 bases and the J gene end by 2 bases; junction bases not matched to a gene: 13. CDR1 and CDR2 (germline): MDHEN, SYDVKM. The CDR3 is 17 amino acids. Each molecule of TCR cDNA was tagged with one unique molecular identifier. In TCRdb, the 5' RACE reads were re-called with MiXCR into one record per CDR3 protein. The table has more than 10,000 distinct CDR3 sequences, about 4.6% seen once. The source is a male donor with early-stage non-small cell lung cancer. This chain uses TRBV28 with TRBJ2-3; 7 nucleotides line up with TRBD1. Here the sequenced sample was lung tumor tissue, taken at surgery. CDR3 sequence: CASSDQTGLGDTDTQYF. CDR3 nucleotides: TGTGCCAGCAGTGATCAGACAGGGCTCGGAGACACAGATACGCAGTATTTT. Full variable domain (missing parts from reference TRBV28 and TRBJ2-3): DVKVTQSSRYLVKRTGEKVFLECVQDMDHENMFWYRQDPGLGLRLIYFSYDVKMKEKGDIPEGYSVSREKKERFSLILESASTNQTSMYLCASSDQTGLGDTDTQYFGPGTRLTVL.